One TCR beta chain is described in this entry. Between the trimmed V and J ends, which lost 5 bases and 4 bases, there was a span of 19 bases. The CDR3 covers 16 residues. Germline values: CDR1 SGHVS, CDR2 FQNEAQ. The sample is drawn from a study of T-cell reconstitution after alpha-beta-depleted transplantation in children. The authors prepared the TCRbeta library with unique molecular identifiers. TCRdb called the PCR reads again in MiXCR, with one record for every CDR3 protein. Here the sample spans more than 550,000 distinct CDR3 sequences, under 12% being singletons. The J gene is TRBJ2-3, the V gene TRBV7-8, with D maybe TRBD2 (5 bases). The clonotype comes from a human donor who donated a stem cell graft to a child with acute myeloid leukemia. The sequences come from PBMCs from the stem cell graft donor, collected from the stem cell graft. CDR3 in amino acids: CASSPWGSGISDTQYF. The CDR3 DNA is TGTGCCAGCAGCCCCTGGGGAAGCGGAATATCAGATACGCAGTATTTT. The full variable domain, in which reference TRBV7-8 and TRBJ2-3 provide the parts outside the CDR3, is GAGVSQSPRYKVAKRGQDVALRCDPISGHVSLFWYQQALGQGPEFLTYFQNEAQLDKSGLPSDRFFAERPEGSVSTLKIQRTQQEDSAVYLCASSPWGSGISDTQYFGPGTRLTVL.